This T cell receptor (beta chain) was documented in a study of blood T cell repertoires in COVID-19. Study context: Sites in the United States, Italy and Spain provided acute and convalescent COVID-19 samples. T cells, B-cell-depleted T cells, or PBMCs supplied cDNA or gDNA.

Source study methods: Amplification from reference gene primers served as the basis for estimated nucleated cell counts. Assay used: immunoSEQ multiplex PCR; TCRdb lists only in-frame clones, some missing. V, J and clone size were drawn from that table, and D and trimming were deduced from the DNA. This table holds 150,000 to 200,000 clones, about 85% found once. The CDR3 sequence is 15 residues long. The V gene's germline CDR1 is SGHKS and CDR2 YYEKEE (reference sequence). Between the trimmed V and J ends, which lost 0 bases and 2 bases, there was a span of 9 bases. This TCR came from an elderly woman with acute or convalescent COVID-19. Sequencing used peripheral blood. The chain has TRBV5-5 and TRBJ1-5; D remains unclear. Here the CDR3 DNA reads TGTGCCAGCAGCTTGGAGTCCGGGGGCAATCAGCCCCAGCATTTT. Amino acids: CASSLESGGNQPQHF.